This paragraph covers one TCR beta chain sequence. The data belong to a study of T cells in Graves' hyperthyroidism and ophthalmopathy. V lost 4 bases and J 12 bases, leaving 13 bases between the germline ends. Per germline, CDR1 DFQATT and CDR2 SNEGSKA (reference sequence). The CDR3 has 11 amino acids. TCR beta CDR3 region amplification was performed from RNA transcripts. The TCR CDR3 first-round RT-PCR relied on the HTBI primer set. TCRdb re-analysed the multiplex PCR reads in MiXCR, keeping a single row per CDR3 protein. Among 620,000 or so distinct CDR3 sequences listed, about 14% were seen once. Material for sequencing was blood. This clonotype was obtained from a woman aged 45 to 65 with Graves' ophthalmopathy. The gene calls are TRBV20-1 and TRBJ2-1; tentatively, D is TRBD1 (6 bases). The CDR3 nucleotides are TGCAGTGCTATGACAGGAATGGGGCAGTTCTTC. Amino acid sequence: CSAMTGMGQFF.